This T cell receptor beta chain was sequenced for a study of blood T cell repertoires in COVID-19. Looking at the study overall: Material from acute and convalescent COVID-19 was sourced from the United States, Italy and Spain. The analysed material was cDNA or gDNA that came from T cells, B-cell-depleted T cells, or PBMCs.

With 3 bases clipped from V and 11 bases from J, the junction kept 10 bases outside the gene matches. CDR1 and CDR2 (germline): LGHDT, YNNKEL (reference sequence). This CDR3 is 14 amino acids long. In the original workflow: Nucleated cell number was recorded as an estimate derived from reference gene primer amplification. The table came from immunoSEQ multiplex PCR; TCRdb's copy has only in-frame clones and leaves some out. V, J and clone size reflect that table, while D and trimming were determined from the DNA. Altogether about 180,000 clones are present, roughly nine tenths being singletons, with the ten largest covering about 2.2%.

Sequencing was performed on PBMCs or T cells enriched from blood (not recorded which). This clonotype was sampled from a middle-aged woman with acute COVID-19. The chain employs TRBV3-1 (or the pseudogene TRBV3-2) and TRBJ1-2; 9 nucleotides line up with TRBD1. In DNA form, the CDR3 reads TGTGCCAGCAGCCACCAAAAGGGAGGGACAGGGTACACCTTC. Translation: CASSHQKGGTGYTF.